This TCR beta chain was sequenced for a study of beta chain features in type 1 diabetes. Broader study findings: Across all four CD4+ subsets, people with type 1 diabetes showed modestly shorter TCRB CDR3s. A definitive answer on HLA type influencing TCRB rearrangement was not reached here. Patients and controls would be equally affected if PCR favored shorter templates.

Of the isolated RNA, all was reverse transcribed, and so the sequenced material was expressed TCRB transcripts. An average of about 3.4 million reads was obtained for naive, central memory and regulatory T cell samples. Libraries were prepared by immunoSEQ multiplex PCR; TCRdb keeps only in-frame clonotypes and omits some of them. The sample includes about 390,000 clones, over 8.5% of them seen just once. This CDR3 spans 17 amino acids. The J segment lost 4 bases and the V segment lost 2 bases, leaving 9 bases of the junction unmatched. Germline CDR1 reads SGHTA; CDR2 reads FQGTGA. This clone has a handful of counts. Its antigen is not known.

The source material was central memory CD4+ T cells from blood. This receptor was taken from a man aged 25 to 45 with type 1 diabetes. This chain links TRBV7-3 with TRBJ2-2; 8 nucleotides align to TRBD2. CDR3 sequence (DNA): TGTGCCAGCAGCTTAGACGGGAGGGCCGCGAGCACCGGGGAGCTGTTTTTT. Its protein is CASSLDGRAASTGELFF.